This section outlines one T cell receptor beta chain sequence together with its context. What it binds is not known. Other DNA sequences in the same sample also yield this CDR3. CDR3 length: 14 residues. Germline CDR1 and CDR2: PRHDT and FYEKMQ (reference sequence). V was cut by 4 bases and J by 1 base, with 8 bases left in between. Healthy bone marrow donors formed the donor group. The sample originates from a study of cytomegalovirus exposure and HLA in healthy donors. Findings and limits, study-wide: As was reported, the HLA-A and HLA-B alleles of most subjects were accurately predicted from TCR beta sequences.

The PCR was carried out with 60 Vbeta primers and 13 Jbeta primers. The repertoire was sequenced with immunoSEQ multiplex PCR; TCRdb's copy has only in-frame clones and lacks some. The sample lists about 200,000 clones, more than 65% occurring once. The chain is built from TRBV13 and TRBJ1-3; D possibly corresponds to TRBD1 (6 bases). The specimen sequenced was PBMCs. The clonotype originates from a man aged 50-59 years in good health and CMV-seronegative. CDR3: CASSSQGSGNTIYF. As DNA, the CDR3 is TGTGCCAGCAGCTCACAGGGTTCTGGAAACACCATATATTTT.